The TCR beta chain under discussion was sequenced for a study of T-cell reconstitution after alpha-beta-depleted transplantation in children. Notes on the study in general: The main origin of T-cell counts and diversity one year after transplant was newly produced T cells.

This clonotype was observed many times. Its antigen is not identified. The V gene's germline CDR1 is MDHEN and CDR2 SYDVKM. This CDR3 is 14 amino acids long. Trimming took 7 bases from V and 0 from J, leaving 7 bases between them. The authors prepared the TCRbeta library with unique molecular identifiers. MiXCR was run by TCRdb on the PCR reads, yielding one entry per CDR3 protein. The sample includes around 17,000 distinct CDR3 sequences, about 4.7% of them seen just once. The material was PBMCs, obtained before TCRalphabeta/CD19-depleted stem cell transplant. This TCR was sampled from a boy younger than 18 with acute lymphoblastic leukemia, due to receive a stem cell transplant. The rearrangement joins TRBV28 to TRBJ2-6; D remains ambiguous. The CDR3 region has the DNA TGTGCCAGCAACGCTCACTCTGGGGCCAACGTCCTGACTTTC. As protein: CASNAHSGANVLTF.